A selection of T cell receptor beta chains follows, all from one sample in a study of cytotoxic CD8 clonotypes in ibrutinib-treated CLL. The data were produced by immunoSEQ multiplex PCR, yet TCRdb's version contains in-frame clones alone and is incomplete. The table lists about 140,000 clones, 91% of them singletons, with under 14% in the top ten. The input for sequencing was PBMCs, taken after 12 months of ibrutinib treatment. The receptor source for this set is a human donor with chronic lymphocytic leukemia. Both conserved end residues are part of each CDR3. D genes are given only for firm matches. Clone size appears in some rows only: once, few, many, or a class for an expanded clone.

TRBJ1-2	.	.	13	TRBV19	TGTGCCAGTAGTTTCTCGACAGTTTATGGCTACACCTTC	CASSFSTVYGYTF
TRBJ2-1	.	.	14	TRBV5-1	TGCGCCAGCACCATCGGACAGTCATCCAATGAGCAGTTCTTC	CASTIGQSSNEQFF
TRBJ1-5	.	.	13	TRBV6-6	TGTGCCAGCAGTTATCCCGTCTTTCAGCCCCAGCATTTT	CASSYPVFQPQHF
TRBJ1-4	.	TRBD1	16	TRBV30	TGTGCCTGGAGTACCACGTTTGACAGGGGGGGAGGAAAACTGTTTTTT	CAWSTTFDRGGGKLFF
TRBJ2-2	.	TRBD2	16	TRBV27	TGTGCCAGCAGTTTATTAGGGCTAGCGGGAGCCGGGGAGCTGTTTTTT	CASSLLGLAGAGELFF
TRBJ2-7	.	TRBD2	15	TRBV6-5	TGTGCCAGCAGTTATGGGGCACCTACTAGCGGCGAGCAGTACTTC	CASSYGAPTSGEQYF
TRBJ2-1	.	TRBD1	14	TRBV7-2	TGTGCCAGCAGCTTCGGACAGGGTACCAATGAGCAGTTCTTC	CASSFGQGTNEQFF
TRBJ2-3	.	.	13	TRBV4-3	TGCGCCAGCAGCCAAGTGACGGAAGATACGCAGTATTTT	CASSQVTEDTQYF
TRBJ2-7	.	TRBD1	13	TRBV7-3	TGTGCCAGCAGCCTGGCGGACAGGGCCGAGCAGTACTTC	CASSLADRAEQYF
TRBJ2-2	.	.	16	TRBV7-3	TGTGCCAGCAGCTTACTATCAGTATTGAACACCGGGGAGCTGTTTTTT	CASSLLSVLNTGELFF
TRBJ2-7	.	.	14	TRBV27	TGTGCCAGCAGTTTCGGTCTAGAATCCTACGAGCAGTACTTC	CASSFGLESYEQYF
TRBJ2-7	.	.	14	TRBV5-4	TGTGCCAGCAGGAACGCCGGGAACTCCTACGAGCAGTACTTC	CASRNAGNSYEQYF
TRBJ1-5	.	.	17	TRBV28	TGTGCCAGCAGGCTCCCCCCGGGGCGGGGTGACAATCAGCCCCAGCATTTT	CASRLPPGRGDNQPQHF
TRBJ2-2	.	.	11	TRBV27	TGTGCCAGCAGTTTCGCCGGGGAGCTGTTTTTT	CASSFAGELFF
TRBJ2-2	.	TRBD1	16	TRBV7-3	TGTGCCAGCAGCATGGACAGGGTTTCCGACACCGGGGAGCTGTTTTTT	CASSMDRVSDTGELFF
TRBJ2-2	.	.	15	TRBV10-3	TGTGCCATCGGGCCAGGGGTCCCCAACACCGGGGAGCTGTTTTTT	CAIGPGVPNTGELFF
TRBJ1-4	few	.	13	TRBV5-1	TGCGCCAGCAGCGCGGGACCGGGTGAAAAACTGTTTTTT	CASSAGPGEKLFF
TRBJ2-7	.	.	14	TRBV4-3	TGCGCCAGCAGCCAAGCCCCCAACGGCTACGAGCAGTACTTC	CASSQAPNGYEQYF
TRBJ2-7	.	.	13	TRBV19	TGTGCCAGTAGTACCGACAGGTCCTACGAGCAGTACTTC	CASSTDRSYEQYF
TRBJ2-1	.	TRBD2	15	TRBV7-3	TGTGCCAGCAGCTTAGTAGCGGGGAAATACAATGAGCAGTTCTTC	CASSLVAGKYNEQFF
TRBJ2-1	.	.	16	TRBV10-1	TGCGCCAGCAGTGAGTCGCTACGGGGTACCTACAATGAGCAGTTCTTC	CASSESLRGTYNEQFF
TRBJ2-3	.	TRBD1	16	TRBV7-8	TGTGCCAGCAGCCTACCGTCGACAGGGAGCACAGATACGCAGTATTTT	CASSLPSTGSTDTQYF
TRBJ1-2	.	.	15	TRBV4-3	TGCGCCAGCAGCCAAGAGGGGGGGACAACGGATGGCTACACCTTC	CASSQEGGTTDGYTF
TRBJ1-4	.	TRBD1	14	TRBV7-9	TGTGCCAGCAGCCCACAGGGGGTGGGTGAAAAACTGTTTTTT	CASSPQGVGEKLFF
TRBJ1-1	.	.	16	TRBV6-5	TGTGCCAGCAGTTACGGTTCCGGGGTTGGGGTCACTGAAGCTTTCTTT	CASSYGSGVGVTEAFF
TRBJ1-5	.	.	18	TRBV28	TGTGCCAGCAGTTTAGGGACTGTGGGGGCCGGTACCCATCAGCCCCAGCATTTT	CASSLGTVGAGTHQPQHF
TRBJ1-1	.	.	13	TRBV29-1	TGCAGTATTGGAACCGGGGTGAACACTGAAGCTTTCTTT	CSIGTGVNTEAFF
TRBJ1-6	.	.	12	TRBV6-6	TGTGCCAGCAGTGAGAACAGTTTTGCCCTCCACTTT	CASSENSFALHF
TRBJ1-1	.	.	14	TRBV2	TGTGCCAGCCCACTTAGGAAACAGAACACTGAAGCTTTCTTT	CASPLRKQNTEAFF
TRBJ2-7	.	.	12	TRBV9	TGTGCCAGCAGCGTAGATGATAGGGAGCAGTACTTC	CASSVDDREQYF
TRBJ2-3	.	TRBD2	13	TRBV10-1	TGCGCCAGCATTAGGCGGGAGCCCCATACGCAGTATTTT	CASIRREPHTQYF
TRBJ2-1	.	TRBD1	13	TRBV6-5	TGTGCCAGCAGTAGATCAGGGGGCAATGAGCAGTTCTTC	CASSRSGGNEQFF
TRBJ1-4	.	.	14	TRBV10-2	TGCGCCAGCAGTGAGCTCGGGTTCGATGAAAAACTGTTTTTT	CASSELGFDEKLFF
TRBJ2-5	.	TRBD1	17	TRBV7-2	TGTGCCAGCAGCTTAGGGACGCGACAGGGCGGTAGAGAGACCCAGTACTTC	CASSLGTRQGGRETQYF
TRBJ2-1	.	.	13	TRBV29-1	TGCAGCGTTGAAAAGGGATCACACAATGAGCAGTTCTTC	CSVEKGSHNEQFF
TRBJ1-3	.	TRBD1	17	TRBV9	TGTGCCAGCAGTTTCCAGGACAGGTCCTACTCTGGAAACACCATATATTTT	CASSFQDRSYSGNTIYF
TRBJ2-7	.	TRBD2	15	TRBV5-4	TGTGCCAGCACTACGGGACTAGCGGCCTCCTACGAGCAGTACTTC	CASTTGLAASYEQYF
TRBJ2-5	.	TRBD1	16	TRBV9	TGTGCCAGCAGCTTAAAGGACAGGGGGTTCCAAGAGACCCAGTACTTC	CASSLKDRGFQETQYF
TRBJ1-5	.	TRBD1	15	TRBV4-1	TGCGCCAGCAGATATGACAGGGCGAGCAATCAGCCCCAGCATTTT	CASRYDRASNQPQHF
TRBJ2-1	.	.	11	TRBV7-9	TGTGCCAGCAGCTTACGGGTCGAGCAGTTCTTC	CASSLRVEQFF
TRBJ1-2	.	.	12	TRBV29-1	TGCAGCGTTGAATGGGAGAACTATGGCTACACCTTC	CSVEWENYGYTF
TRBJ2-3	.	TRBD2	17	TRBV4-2	TGTGCCAGCAGCCCGGGGACTAGCGGGGGCCTAACAGATACGCAGTATTTT	CASSPGTSGGLTDTQYF
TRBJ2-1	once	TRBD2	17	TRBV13	TGTGCCAGCAGCTTAGGACTAGCGGGGACCTCCTACAATGAGCAGTTCTTC	CASSLGLAGTSYNEQFF
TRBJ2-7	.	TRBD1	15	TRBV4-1	TGCGCCAGCAGCCACCCCGGGACAGGTGCCTACGAGCAGTACTTC	CASSHPGTGAYEQYF
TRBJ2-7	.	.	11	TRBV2	TGTGCCAGCAGTGAGGCCAACGAGCAGTACTTC	CASSEANEQYF
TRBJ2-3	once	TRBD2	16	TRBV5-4	TGTGCCAGCAGCTTGAGACGGGAGGGCCCCACAGATACGCAGTATTTT	CASSLRREGPTDTQYF
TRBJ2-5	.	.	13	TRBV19	TGTGCCAGTAGTATAGGGCTTCAAGAGACCCAGTACTTC	CASSIGLQETQYF
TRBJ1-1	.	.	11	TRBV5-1	TGCGCCAGCAGCTTGAACACTGAAGCTTTCTTT	CASSLNTEAFF
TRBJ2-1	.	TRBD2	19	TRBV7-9	TGTGCCAGCAGTCAGCGGTCCGGAGCGGGAGGATCAGGGGGCAATGAGCAGTTCTTC	CASSQRSGAGGSGGNEQFF
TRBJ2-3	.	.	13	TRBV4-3	TGCGCCAGCAGCCAAGATATCACAGATACGCAGTATTTT	CASSQDITDTQYF
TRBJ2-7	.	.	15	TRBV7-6	TGTGCCAGCAGTCAGGGGAGGGGTATTTCCTACGAGCAGTACTTC	CASSQGRGISYEQYF
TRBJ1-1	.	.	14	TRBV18	TGTGCCAGCTCACCGAGTGGGGTGAACACTGAAGCTTTCTTT	CASSPSGVNTEAFF
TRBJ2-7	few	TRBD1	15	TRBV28	TGTGCCAGCAGCCCAACAGGGGGGTTCTCCTACGAGCAGTACTTC	CASSPTGGFSYEQYF
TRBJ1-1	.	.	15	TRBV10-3	TGTGCCATCAGTGAGTCTGACCCGCGAGACACTGAAGCTTTCTTT	CAISESDPRDTEAFF
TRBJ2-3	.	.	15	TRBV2	TGTGCCAGCAGTGAACCTCCGACTAGCACAGATACGCAGTATTTT	CASSEPPTSTDTQYF
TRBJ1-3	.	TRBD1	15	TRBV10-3	TGTGCCATCAGTGAAGGGACAGCCAGTGGAAACACCATATATTTT	CAISEGTASGNTIYF
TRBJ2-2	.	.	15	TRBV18	TGTGCCAGCTCCCAGCGACAGACCAACACCGGGGAGCTGTTTTTT	CASSQRQTNTGELFF
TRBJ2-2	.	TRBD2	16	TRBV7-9	TGTGCCAGCAGCCAGCGGGACGGGGTGGCCACCGGGGAGCTGTTTTTT	CASSQRDGVATGELFF
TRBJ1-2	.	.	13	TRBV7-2	TGTGCCAGCAGCTCCCTGCCCAACTATGGCTACACCTTC	CASSSLPNYGYTF
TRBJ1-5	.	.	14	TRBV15	TGTGCCACCAGCAGAGATCAGGGCAATCAGCCCCAGCATTTT	CATSRDQGNQPQHF